Sequencing of this T cell receptor (beta chain) was carried out in a study of T-cell memory formation after mild COVID-19. The study's findings and limits: CD4+ bias marked clones expanding day 15 to 37, unlike balanced contracting clones.

Germline V CDR1 and CDR2: SQVTM, ANQGSEA. The germline V and J ends were trimmed by 0 bases and 0 bases, with 6 bases remaining between them. This CDR3 contains 15 residues. This clonotype was observed a few times. Its antigen is not known. Using its own MiXCR run on the 5' RACE reads, TCRdb lists one record per CDR3 protein. The table lists 200,000 to 300,000 distinct CDR3 sequences, roughly a sixth of them singletons, with more than 20% in the top ten. The chain carries TRBV29-1 and TRBJ2-6; D unclear. The TCR comes from a man between 18 and 35 years old who had mild COVID-19 (a few samples of this study predate the infection). Cell type and time point are not known. Sequencing was performed on PBMCs or a T cell subset sorted from them (not recorded which). The CDR3 here is CSVEEGSSGANVLTF. The CDR3 DNA sequence: TGCAGCGTTGAAGAGGGCAGCTCTGGGGCCAACGTCCTGACTTTC.